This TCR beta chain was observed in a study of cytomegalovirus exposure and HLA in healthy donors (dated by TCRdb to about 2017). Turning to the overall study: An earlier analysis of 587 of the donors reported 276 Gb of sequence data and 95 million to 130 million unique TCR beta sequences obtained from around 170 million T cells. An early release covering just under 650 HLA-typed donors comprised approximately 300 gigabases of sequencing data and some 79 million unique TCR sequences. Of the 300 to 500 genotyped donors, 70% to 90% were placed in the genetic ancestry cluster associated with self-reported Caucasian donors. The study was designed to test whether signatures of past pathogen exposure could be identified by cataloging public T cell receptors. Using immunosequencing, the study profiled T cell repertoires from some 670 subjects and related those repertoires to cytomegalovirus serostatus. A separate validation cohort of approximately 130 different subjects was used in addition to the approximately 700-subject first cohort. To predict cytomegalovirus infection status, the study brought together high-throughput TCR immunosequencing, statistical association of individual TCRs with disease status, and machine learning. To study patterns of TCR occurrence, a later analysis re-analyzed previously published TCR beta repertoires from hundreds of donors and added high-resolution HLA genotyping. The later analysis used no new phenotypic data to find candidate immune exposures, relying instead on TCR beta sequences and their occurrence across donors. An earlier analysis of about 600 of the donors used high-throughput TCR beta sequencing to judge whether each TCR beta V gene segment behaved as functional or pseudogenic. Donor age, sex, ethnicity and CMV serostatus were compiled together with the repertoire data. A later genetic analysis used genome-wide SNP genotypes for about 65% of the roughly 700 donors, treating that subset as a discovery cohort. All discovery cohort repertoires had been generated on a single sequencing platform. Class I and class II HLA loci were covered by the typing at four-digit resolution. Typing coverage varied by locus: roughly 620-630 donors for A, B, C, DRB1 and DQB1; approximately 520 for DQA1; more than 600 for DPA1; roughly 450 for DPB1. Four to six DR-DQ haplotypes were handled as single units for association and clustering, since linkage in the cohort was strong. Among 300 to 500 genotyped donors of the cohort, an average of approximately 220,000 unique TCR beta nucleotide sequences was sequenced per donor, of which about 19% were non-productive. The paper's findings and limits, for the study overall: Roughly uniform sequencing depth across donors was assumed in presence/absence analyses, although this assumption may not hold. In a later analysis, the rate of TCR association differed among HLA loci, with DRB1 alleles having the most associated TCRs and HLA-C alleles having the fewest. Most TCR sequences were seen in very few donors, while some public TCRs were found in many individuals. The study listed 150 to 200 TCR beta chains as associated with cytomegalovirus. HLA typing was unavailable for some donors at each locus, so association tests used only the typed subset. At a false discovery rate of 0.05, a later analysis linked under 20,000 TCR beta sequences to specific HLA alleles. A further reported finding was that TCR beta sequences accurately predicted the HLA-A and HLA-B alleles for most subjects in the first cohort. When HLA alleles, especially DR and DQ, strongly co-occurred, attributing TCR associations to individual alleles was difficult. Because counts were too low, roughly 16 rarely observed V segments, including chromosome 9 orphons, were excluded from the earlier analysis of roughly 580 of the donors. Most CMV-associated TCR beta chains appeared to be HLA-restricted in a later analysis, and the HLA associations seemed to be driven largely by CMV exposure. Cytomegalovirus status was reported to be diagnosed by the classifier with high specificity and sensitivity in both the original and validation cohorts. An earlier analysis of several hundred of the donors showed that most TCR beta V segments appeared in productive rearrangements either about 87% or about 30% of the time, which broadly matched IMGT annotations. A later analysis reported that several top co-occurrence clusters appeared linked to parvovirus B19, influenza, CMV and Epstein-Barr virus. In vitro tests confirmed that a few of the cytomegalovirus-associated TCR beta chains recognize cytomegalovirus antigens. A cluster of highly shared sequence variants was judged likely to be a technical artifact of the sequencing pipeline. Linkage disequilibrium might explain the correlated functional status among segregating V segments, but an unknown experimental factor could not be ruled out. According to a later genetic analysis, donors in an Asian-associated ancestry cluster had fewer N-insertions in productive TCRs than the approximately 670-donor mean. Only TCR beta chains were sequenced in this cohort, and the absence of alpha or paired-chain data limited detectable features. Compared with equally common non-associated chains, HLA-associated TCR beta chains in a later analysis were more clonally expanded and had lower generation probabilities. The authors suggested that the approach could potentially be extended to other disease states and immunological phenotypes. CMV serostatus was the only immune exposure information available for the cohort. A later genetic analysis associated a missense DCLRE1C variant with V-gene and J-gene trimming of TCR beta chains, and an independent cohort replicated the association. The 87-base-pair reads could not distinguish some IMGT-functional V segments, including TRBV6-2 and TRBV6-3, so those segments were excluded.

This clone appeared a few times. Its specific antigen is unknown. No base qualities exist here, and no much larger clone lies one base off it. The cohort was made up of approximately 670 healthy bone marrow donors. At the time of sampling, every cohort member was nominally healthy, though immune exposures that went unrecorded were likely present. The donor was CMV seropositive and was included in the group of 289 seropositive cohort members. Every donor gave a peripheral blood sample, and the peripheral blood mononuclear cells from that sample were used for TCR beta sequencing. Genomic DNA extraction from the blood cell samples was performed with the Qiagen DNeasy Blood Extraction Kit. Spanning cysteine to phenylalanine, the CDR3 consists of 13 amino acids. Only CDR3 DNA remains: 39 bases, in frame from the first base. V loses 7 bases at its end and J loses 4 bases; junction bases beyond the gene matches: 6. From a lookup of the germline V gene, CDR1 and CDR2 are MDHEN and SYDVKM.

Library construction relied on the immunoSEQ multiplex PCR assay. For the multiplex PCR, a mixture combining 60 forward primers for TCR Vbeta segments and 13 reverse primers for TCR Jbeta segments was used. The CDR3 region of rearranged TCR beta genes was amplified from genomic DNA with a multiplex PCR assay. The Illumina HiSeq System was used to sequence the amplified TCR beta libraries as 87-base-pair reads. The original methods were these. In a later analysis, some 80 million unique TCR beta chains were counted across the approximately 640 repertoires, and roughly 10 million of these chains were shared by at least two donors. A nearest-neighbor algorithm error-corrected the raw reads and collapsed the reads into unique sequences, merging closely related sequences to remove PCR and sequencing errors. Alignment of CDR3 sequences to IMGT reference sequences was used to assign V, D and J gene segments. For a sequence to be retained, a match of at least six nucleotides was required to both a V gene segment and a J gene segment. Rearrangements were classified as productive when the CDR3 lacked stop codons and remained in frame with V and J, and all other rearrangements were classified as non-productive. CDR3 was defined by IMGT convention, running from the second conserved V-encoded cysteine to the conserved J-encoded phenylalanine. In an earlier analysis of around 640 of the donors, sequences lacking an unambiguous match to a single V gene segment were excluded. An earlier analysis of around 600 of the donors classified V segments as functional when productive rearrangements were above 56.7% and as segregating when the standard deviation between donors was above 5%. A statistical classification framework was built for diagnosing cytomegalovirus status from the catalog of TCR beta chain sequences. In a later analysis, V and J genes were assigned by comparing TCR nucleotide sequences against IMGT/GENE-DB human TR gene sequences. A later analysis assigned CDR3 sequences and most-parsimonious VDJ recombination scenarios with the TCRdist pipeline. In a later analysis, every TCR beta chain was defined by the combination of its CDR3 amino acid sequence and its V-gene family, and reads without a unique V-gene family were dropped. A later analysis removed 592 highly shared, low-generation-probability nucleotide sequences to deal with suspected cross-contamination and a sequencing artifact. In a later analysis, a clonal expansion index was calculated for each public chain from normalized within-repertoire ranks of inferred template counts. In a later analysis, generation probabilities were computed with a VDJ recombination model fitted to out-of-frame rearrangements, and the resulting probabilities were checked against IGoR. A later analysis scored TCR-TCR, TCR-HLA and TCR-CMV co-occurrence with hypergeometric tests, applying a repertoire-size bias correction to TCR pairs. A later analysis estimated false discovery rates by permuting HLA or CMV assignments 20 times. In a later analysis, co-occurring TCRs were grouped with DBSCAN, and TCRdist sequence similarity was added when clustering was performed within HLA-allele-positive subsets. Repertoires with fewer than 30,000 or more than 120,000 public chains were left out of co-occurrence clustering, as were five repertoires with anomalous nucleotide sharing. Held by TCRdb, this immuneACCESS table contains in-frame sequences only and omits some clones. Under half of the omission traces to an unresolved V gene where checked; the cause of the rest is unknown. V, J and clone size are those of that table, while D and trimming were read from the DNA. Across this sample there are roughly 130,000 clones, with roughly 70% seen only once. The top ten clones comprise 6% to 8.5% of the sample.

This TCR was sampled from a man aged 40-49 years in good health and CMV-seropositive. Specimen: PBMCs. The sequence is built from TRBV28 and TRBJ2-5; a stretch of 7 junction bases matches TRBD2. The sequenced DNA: TGTGCCAGCATCGGCGGGAGAGGAGAGACCCAGTACTTC. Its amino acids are CASIGGRGETQYF.